The 14 T cell receptor beta chains below were found in one sample sequenced in a study of shared clonotypes between healthy human individuals. The naive CD8 population came from CD45RO-negative cells selected for CCR7, without terminally differentiated effector memory CD45RA+ cells. Some clones are missing from TCRdb's copy, which holds only in-frame ones; the method was immunoSEQ multiplex PCR. The table has about 2.1 million clones, more than 85% seen once. What was sequenced was naive CD8+ T cells from PBMCs. The receptors derive from a young man in good health. Some clones in this sample may be carry-over from other donors' samples.

About this clone itself: The same CDR3 can be traced to other DNA sequences in this sample. The chain uses TRBV7-9 and TRBJ2-2; D uncertain. Between the trimmed V and J ends, which lost 5 bases and 7 bases, there was a span of 5 bases. CDR1 SEHNR and CDR2 FQNEAQ come from the germline V gene (reference sequence). The CDR3 loop spans 11 amino acids. The CDR3 DNA reads TGTGCCAGCAGCCCTGGCGGGGAGCTGTTTTTT. Protein: CASSPGGELFF.

The V gene is TRBV4-2, the J gene TRBJ2-7; maybe TRBD2 (6 bases). The CDR3 consists of 13 residues. The V end was cut by 4 bases, the J end by 4 bases, with 11 bases between. Germline lookup yields CDR1 LGHNA and CDR2 YNFKEQ. As DNA, the CDR3 is TGTGCCAGCAGCCCCACGGGGGTTTACGAGCAGTACTTC. Protein product: CASSPTGVYEQYF.

This chain connects TRBV18 to TRBJ1-1; D may be TRBD1 (5 bases). Germline assignment: CDR1 KGHSH and CDR2 LQKENI. The CDR3 totals 13 residues. Trimming took 3 bases from V and 7 from J, leaving 12 bases between them. The CDR3 region is CASSPGGPFEAFF. The CDR3 region has the DNA TGTGCCAGCTCACCCGGGGGTCCCTTTGAAGCTTTCTTT.

V is TRBV15 and J is TRBJ2-1, with 7 bases identical to TRBD2. CDR1 and CDR2 (germline): LNHNV, YYDKDF (reference sequence). J lost 9 bases, V lost 7 bases, and 9 bases had no gene match. This CDR3 is 13 amino acids long. The CDR3 loop reads CATNGGGGSEQFF. The DNA of the CDR3 is TGTGCCACCAACGGCGGGGGAGGATCTGAGCAGTTCTTC.

The chain couples TRBV5-6 to TRBJ1-2, with D possibly being TRBD1 (5 bases). The CDR3 length is 14 residues. Germline-derived CDR1 and CDR2 are SGHDT and YYEEEE. The V gene lost 3 bases and the J gene lost 4 bases, with 13 bases spanning the gap. In DNA, the CDR3 is TGTGCCAGCAGCTATCGACAGCGGCCCTATGGCTACACCTTC. Amino acid sequence: CASSYRQRPYGYTF.

The rearrangement links TRBV7-9 to TRBJ2-3, with 10 bases matching TRBD2. The CDR3 consists of 16 residues. The V segment lost 3 bases and the J segment 10 bases; nucleotides outside the gene matches: 13. The germline V gene encodes CDR1 SEHNR and CDR2 FQNEAQ (reference sequence). CDR3 nucleotides: TGTGCCAGCAGCTTGCCCTCGAGACTAGCGGGTTTTTCGCAGTATTTT. This encodes CASSLPSRLAGFSQYF.

This clone was seen only once. The CDR3 DNA is TGTGCCAGCAGCTTAGCGGCGGGGACAGAGGGGGGGTCCGAGCAGTTCTTC. Its protein is CASSLAAGTEGGSEQFF. The chain links TRBV11-2 to TRBJ2-1; D possibly uses TRBD1 or TRBD2 (7 bases each). Germline CDR1 is SGHAT and CDR2 is FQNNGV. The CDR3 contains 17 residues. V was pared by 1 base and J by 10 bases, with 23 bases between.

The chain employs TRBV18 and TRBJ2-1; TRBD1 is a possible D gene (6 bases). The V gene's germline CDR1 is KGHSH and CDR2 LQKENI. Trimming removed 2 bases from V and 5 bases from J, with 10 bases in between. The CDR3 length is 14 residues. In DNA form, the CDR3 reads TGTGCCAGCTCACCAGTCAGGGACAACAATGAGCAGTTCTTC. Translated, it gives CASSPVRDNNEQFF. Combining the CDR3 with reference TRBV18 and TRBJ2-1 gives the whole variable domain NAGVMQNPRHLVRRRGQEARLRCSPMKGHSHVYWYRQLPEEGLKFMVYLQKENIIDESGMPKERFSAEFPKEGPSILRIQQVVRGDSAAYFCASSPVRDNNEQFFGPGTRLTVL.

Concerning this clone: This specimen includes other DNA sequences encoding the same CDR3. The rearrangement links TRBV7-9 to TRBJ2-7; no reliable D call. Germline V lookup: CDR1 SEHNR, CDR2 FQNEAQ (reference sequence). The CDR3 is 13 amino acids. V gave up 1 base and J gave up 2 bases, with 6 bases separating them. The CDR3 coding sequence is TGTGCCAGCAGCTTAGTTAGGGCCTACGAGCAGTACTTC. This encodes CASSLVRAYEQYF.

V gene TRBV5-1 combines with J gene TRBJ1-5, with D unclear. The CDR3 is made up of 15 amino acids. Germline V gene sequence: CDR1 SGHRS, CDR2 YFSETQ. V gave up 0 bases and J gave up 3 bases, with 10 bases separating them. The CDR3 bases are TGCGCCAGCAGCTTGGGGGCAGAACCCAATCAGCCCCAGCATTTT. It yields the protein CASSLGAEPNQPQHF.

Concerning this clone: Different DNA sequences within this sample yield the same CDR3. The gene calls are TRBV9 and TRBJ2-7; D remains unclear. V lost 0 bases to trimming and J lost 0 bases, with 4 bases between them. Germline V gives CDR1 SGDLS, CDR2 YYNGEE. The CDR3 runs to 13 residues. The CDR3 DNA is TGTGCCAGCAGCGTAGGTGTCTCCTACGAGCAGTACTTC. Its protein is CASSVGVSYEQYF.

The chain uses TRBV4-1 and TRBJ1-5; D might be TRBD1 (5 bases). This CDR3 contains 14 residues. Germline assignment: CDR1 MGHRA and CDR2 YSYEKL. V was pared by 1 base and J by 10 bases, with 14 bases between. CDR3 in DNA: TGCGCCAGCAGCCAAGTTGGGACCCCCCACCCCCAGCATTTT. Its translation: CASSQVGTPHPQHF.

This clone was seen once. CDR3: CASSYGQDQYF. The CDR3 DNA reads as TGTGCCAGCAGCTACGGACAGGATCAGTACTTC. V usage is TRBV5-6 and J usage is TRBJ2-4, with 7 bases aligning to TRBD1. With 3 bases clipped from V and 12 bases from J, the junction kept 3 bases outside the gene matches. The germline V gene encodes CDR1 SGHDT and CDR2 YYEEEE. The CDR3 loop spans 11 amino acids.

This chain links TRBV7-9 with TRBJ2-3; TRBD2 matches 8 bases. Germline V lookup: CDR1 SEHNR, CDR2 FQNEAQ (reference sequence). This CDR3 comprises 17 residues. V was clipped by 5 bases and J by 0 bases; unmatched bases: 10. The CDR3 DNA reads as TGTGCCAGCAGCCCCCGGCCTAGCGGGCATAGCACAGATACGCAGTATTTT. It specifies CASSPRPSGHSTDTQYF. The full variable domain, rest sourced from reference TRBV7-9 and TRBJ2-3, is DTGVSQNPRHKITKRGQNVTFRCDPISEHNRLYWYRQTLGQGPEFLTYFQNEAQLEKSRLLSDRFSAERPKGSFSTLEIQRTEQGDSAMYLCASSPRPSGHSTDTQYFGPGTRLTVL.